The text below deals with one T cell receptor beta chain. V lost 4 bases to trimming and J lost 9 bases, with 19 bases between them. The length of the CDR3 is 16 residues. The germline V gene encodes CDR1 MNHEY and CDR2 SVGAGI. Measured with immunoSEQ multiplex PCR; TCRdb has only the in-frame clones, and not every one. The sample carries 92,000 or so clones, roughly nine tenths recorded once. The data belong to a study of T cell responses to AZD1222 COVID-19 vaccine. The sample consisted of peripheral blood, taken on day 0 of AZD1222 vaccination. The TCR originated in an adult in good health. The chain employs TRBV6-5 and TRBJ1-6; tentatively, D is TRBD1 (6 bases). The CDR3 DNA follows: TGTGCCAGCAGTTGGGCAGGACAGACCACAGTTTCACCCCTCCACTTT. This gives the protein CASSWAGQTTVSPLHF.